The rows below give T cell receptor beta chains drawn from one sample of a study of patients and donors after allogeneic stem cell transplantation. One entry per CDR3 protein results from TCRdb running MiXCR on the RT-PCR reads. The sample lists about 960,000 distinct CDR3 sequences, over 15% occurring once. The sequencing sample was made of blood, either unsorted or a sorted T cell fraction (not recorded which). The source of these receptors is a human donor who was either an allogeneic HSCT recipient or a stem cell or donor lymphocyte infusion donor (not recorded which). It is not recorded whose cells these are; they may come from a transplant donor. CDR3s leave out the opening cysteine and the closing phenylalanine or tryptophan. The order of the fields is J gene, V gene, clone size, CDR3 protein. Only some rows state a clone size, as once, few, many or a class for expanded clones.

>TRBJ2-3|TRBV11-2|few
ASRGLATDTQY
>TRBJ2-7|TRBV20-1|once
SAFRDRPYEQY
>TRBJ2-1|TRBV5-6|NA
ASSLNRGVRNEQF
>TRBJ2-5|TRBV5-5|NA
ASSWGQLQETQY
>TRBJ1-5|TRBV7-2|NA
ASSLDGASNQPQH
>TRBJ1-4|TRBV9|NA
ASSVRDRVNEKLF
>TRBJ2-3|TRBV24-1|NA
ATSDPSTGRTDTQY
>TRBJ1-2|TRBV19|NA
ASSIAWAASDYGYT
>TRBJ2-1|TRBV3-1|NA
ASSQGQPTYNEQF
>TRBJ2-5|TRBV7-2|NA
ASSPPGSTGETQY
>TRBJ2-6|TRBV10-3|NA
AISETGGEAGANVLT
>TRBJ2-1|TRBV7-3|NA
ASSLASGGSRSYNEQF
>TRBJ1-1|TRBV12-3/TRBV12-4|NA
ASRETGTVRGEAF
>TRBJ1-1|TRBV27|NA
ASRTRERFSEAF
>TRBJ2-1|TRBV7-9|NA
ASRMWGAGDNEQF
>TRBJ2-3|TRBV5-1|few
ASSLDPPGTSGGDTDTQY
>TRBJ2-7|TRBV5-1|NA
ASSLTWITSYERY
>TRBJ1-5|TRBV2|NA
ASSKEGLEPQH
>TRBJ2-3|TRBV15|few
ATSAGTGWTDTQY
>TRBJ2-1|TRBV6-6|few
ASRRTYNEQF
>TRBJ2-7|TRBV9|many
ASSPGGTLIRQY
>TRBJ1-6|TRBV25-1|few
ASLPGGEYNSPLH
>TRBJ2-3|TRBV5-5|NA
ASSLAQPDTQY
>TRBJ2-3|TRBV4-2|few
ASSQDPQPTQY
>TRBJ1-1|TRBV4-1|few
ASSHLRQAYTEAF
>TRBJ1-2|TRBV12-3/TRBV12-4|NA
ASSFEAGGGYT
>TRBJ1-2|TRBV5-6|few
ASSFGTAAGYT
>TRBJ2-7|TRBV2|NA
ASSEVGQSYEQY
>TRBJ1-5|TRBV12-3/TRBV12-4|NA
ASSFRAGNQPQH
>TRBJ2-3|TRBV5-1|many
ASSLANQNTDTQY
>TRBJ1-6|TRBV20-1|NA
SATSDASTSPLH
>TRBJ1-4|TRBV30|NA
AWSRAGGKLF
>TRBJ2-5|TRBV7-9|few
ASSAGASETQY
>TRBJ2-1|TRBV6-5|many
ASSYGDNEQF
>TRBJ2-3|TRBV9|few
ASSVQTGGDADTQY
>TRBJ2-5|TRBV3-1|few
ASSQRSPSGGRRETQY
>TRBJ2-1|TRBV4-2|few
ASSPRTSGGSDEQF
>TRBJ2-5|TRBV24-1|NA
ATSTTGTGGEETQY
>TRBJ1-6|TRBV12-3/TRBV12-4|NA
ASTIRGGGNNSPLH
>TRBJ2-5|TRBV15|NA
ATSRGPRETQY
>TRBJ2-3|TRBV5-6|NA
ASSPLGGRSPDTQY
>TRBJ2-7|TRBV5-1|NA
ASSLQGMSSYEQY
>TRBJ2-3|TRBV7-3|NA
ASSLSSTGTGRTDTQY
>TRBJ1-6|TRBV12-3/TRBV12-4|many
ASSHKGQGNSPLH
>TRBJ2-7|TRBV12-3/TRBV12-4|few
ASSLCGGRFCYEQY
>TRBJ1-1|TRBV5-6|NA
ASSLDTGWTEAF
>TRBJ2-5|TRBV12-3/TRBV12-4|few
ASSLTAIYGPQY
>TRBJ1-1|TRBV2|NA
ASKVLNTEAF
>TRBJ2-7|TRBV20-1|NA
SARRQGTYEQY
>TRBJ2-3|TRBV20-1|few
SAIEGPSGRGDTQY
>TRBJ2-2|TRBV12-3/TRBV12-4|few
ASHLKLGGARTGELF
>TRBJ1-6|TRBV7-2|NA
ASSPRPPRGNSPLH
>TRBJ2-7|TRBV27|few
ASSLAGGVYEQY
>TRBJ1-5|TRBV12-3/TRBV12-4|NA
ASSGTGSATGNQPQH
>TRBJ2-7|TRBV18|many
ASSPLNYEQY
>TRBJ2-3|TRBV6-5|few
ASSSPRQGNPDTQY
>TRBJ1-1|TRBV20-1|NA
SARVTMNTEAF
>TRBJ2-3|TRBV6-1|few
ASSQLAGTTDTQY